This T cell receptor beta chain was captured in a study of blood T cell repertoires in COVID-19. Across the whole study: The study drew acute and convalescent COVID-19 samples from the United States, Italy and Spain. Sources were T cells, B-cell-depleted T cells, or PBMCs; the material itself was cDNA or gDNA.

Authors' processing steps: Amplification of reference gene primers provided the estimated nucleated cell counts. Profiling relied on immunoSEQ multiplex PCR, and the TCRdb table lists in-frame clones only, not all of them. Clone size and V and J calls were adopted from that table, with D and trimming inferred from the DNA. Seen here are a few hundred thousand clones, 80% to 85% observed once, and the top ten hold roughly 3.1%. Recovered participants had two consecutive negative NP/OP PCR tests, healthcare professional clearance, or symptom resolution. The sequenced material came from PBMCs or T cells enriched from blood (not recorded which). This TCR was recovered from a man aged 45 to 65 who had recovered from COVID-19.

The DNA of the CDR3 is TGTGCCAGCAGTGCCGGGGGACCCACAGATACGCAGTATTTT. This gives the protein CASSAGGPTDTQYF. V is TRBV2 and J is TRBJ2-3; weak D call: TRBD2 (6 bases). V was cut by 4 bases and J by 2 bases, with 10 bases left in between. Per the germline V gene, CDR1 is SNHLY and CDR2 is FYNNEI. The CDR3 sequence is 14 residues long.